The rows below give T cell receptor beta chains drawn from one sample of a study of radiotherapy plus CTLA-4 blockade in lung cancer. Repertoires were generated with immunoSEQ multiplex PCR, while TCRdb's copy carries only in-frame clones and drops some. The sample holds approximately 95,000 clones, approximately 78% seen once. The source material was peripheral blood, sampled from a patient treated with radiotherapy plus ipilimumab. The receptor source for this set is a human donor with non-small cell lung cancer who had a partial response to radiotherapy plus ipilimumab. The CDR3 runs from the conserved cysteine through the conserved F or W. D genes are given only for firm matches. Expanded clones are given a class, and other clones once, few, many or no size at all.

J,V,size,D,CDR3,DNA
TRBJ1-4,TRBV2,NA,TRBD1,CARQTGIGEKLFF,TGTGCCAGACAGACAGGGATTGGGGAAAAACTGTTTTTT
TRBJ1-5,TRBV18,few,NA,CASSPVSRAGGGNQPQHF,TGTGCCAGCTCACCAGTATCCCGAGCGGGGGGCGGCAATCAGCCCCAGCATTTT
TRBJ1-5,TRBV7-2,once,NA,CASSFQSNQPQHF,TGTGCCAGCAGCTTTCAGAGCAATCAGCCCCAGCATTTT
TRBJ2-1,TRBV5-1,NA,TRBD1,CASSLVGQGFNEQFF,TGCGCCAGCAGCTTGGTAGGACAGGGTTTTAATGAGCAGTTCTTC
TRBJ2-1,TRBV4-1,NA,TRBD2,CASSQPSGSVNEQFF,TGCGCCAGCAGCCAACCTAGCGGGAGTGTCAATGAGCAGTTCTTC
TRBJ2-2,TRBV6-5,NA,TRBD1,CASRDRLNTGELFF,TGTGCCAGCAGGGACAGGTTGAACACCGGGGAGCTGTTTTTT
TRBJ2-5,TRBV6-1,NA,TRBD1,CASSEGRQGKTQYF,TGTGCCAGCAGTGAGGGTCGACAGGGGAAGACCCAGTACTTC
TRBJ2-2,TRBV28,NA,NA,CASNYPRRQRNTGELFF,TGTGCCAGCAACTACCCCCGGAGACAGCGGAACACCGGGGAGCTGTTTTTT
TRBJ1-5,TRBV28,NA,NA,CASTAKLAQHF,TGTGCCAGCACCGCTAAGTTAGCCCAGCATTTT
TRBJ2-7,TRBV4-1,NA,NA,CASSQDGAIWGDEQYF,TGCGCCAGCAGCCAAGATGGGGCGATTTGGGGGGACGAGCAGTACTTC
TRBJ2-2,TRBV28,NA,TRBD1,CASSSTRTGRNTGELFF,TGTGCCAGCAGTTCGACCCGGACAGGTAGAAACACCGGGGAGCTGTTTTTT
TRBJ2-5,TRBV19,NA,NA,CASSSPGPETQYF,TGTGCCAGTAGTAGCCCAGGCCCGGAGACCCAGTACTTC
TRBJ2-7,TRBV19,NA,NA,CASSLRDNYEQYF,TGTGCCAGTAGTCTCCGGGACAACTACGAGCAGTACTTC
TRBJ2-1,TRBV28,NA,TRBD2,CASSLTSRNNEQFF,TGTGCCAGCAGTTTGACTAGCAGGAACAATGAGCAGTTCTTC
TRBJ1-4,TRBV5-4,NA,NA,CASSLRDSNEKLFF,TGTGCCAGCAGCTTGAGAGACAGTAATGAAAAACTGTTTTTT
TRBJ1-3,TRBV11-2,NA,NA,CASSSQEGPIYF,TGTGCCAGCAGCAGCCAGGAGGGGCCCATATATTTT
TRBJ1-1,TRBV4-1,NA,TRBD1,CASSQVPARGIARAFF,TGCGCCAGCAGCCAAGTTCCTGCCAGGGGGATCGCCAGGGCTTTCTTT
TRBJ2-7,TRBV28,NA,TRBD2,CASTSGGYEQYF,TGTGCCAGCACCAGCGGGGGATACGAGCAGTACTTC
TRBJ2-7,TRBV4-1,NA,TRBD2,CASSRGLAAALGGAYEQYF,TGCGCCAGCAGCCGCGGACTAGCGGCCGCCTTAGGGGGGGCATACGAGCAGTACTTC
TRBJ2-1,TRBV5-1,NA,TRBD1,CASSLVSGTDYNEQFF,TGCGCCAGCAGCTTGGTATCTGGGACAGACTACAATGAGCAGTTCTTC
TRBJ2-5,TRBV28,NA,NA,CASSLAGGRRGETQYF,TGTGCCAGCAGTTTAGCCGGTGGGCGGAGAGGGGAGACCCAGTACTTC
TRBJ1-5,TRBV2,NA,NA,CASRPSPSNQPQHF,TGTGCCAGCAGGCCAAGCCCTAGCAATCAGCCCCAGCATTTT
TRBJ2-5,TRBV4-2,NA,TRBD2,CASSQASLAGQETQYF,TGTGCCAGCAGCCAAGCCTCACTAGCGGGCCAAGAGACCCAGTACTTC
TRBJ1-1,TRBV11-3,NA,NA,CASAQGRWSTEAFF,TGTGCCAGCGCTCAGGGTAGATGGAGCACTGAAGCTTTCTTT
TRBJ2-7,TRBV28,once,NA,CASSFPGKASSYEQYF,TGTGCCAGCAGTTTTCCGGGGAAAGCGAGCTCCTACGAGCAGTACTTC
TRBJ2-1,TRBV18,NA,TRBD1,CASSLGTGNHNEQFF,TGTGCCAGCTCCCTGGGGACAGGGAATCACAATGAGCAGTTCTTC
TRBJ2-1,TRBV5-1,once,NA,CASSLVAGNEQFF,TGCGCCAGCAGCTTGGTTGCAGGCAATGAGCAGTTCTTC
TRBJ2-5,TRBV7-8,NA,TRBD2,CASSTGTSGTQETQYF,TGTGCCAGCAGCACCGGGACTAGCGGGACTCAAGAGACCCAGTACTTC
TRBJ2-3,TRBV2,NA,NA,CASSRGADTQYF,TGTGCCAGCAGTCGAGGCGCAGATACGCAGTATTTT
TRBJ2-1,TRBV10-1,NA,TRBD2,CASSQTSGGYNEQFF,TGCGCCAGCAGCCAGACTAGCGGGGGCTACAATGAGCAGTTCTTC
TRBJ2-5,TRBV5-1,NA,TRBD1,CASSFRGQGARETQYF,TGCGCCAGCAGCTTTAGGGGACAGGGGGCAAGAGAGACCCAGTACTTC
TRBJ2-3,TRBV4-1,NA,NA,CASSHVEDTQYF,TGCGCCAGCAGCCATGTTGAGGATACGCAGTATTTT
TRBJ1-1,TRBV10-2,NA,NA,CASGVAGGTEAFF,TGCGCCAGCGGAGTGGCTGGCGGCACTGAAGCTTTCTTT
TRBJ2-3,TRBV5-1,NA,TRBD1,CASSFGQDPDTQYF,TGCGCCAGCAGCTTTGGACAGGATCCAGATACGCAGTATTTT
TRBJ1-5,TRBV6-1,NA,TRBD1,CASITAGGNQPQHF,TGTGCCAGCATTACGGCAGGGGGAAATCAGCCCCAGCATTTT
TRBJ1-2,TRBV10-2,NA,NA,CASSGRTAVDYGYTF,TGCGCCAGCAGTGGCCGGACAGCCGTAGACTATGGCTACACCTTC
TRBJ1-4,TRBV2,NA,NA,CASSRRKEDSTNEKLFF,TGTGCCAGCTCTCGGCGGAAGGAGGATTCAACTAATGAAAAACTGTTTTTT
TRBJ2-6,TRBV11-3,NA,NA,CASSFRGSSQGGGANVLTF,TGTGCCAGCAGCTTCAGAGGGTCATCCCAAGGAGGTGGGGCCAACGTCCTGACTTTC
TRBJ2-5,TRBV9,few,NA,CASNVSPKETQYF,TGTGCCAGCAACGTGTCCCCAAAAGAGACCCAGTACTTC
TRBJ1-2,TRBV5-1,few,NA,CASSFRGGEGYTF,TGCGCCAGCAGCTTTAGAGGGGGAGAGGGCTACACCTTC
TRBJ1-4,TRBV5-1,NA,TRBD1,CASSLGAGTGAGNEKLFF,TGCGCCAGCAGCTTGGGGGCCGGGACAGGGGCTGGAAATGAAAAACTGTTTTTT
TRBJ2-7,TRBV30,NA,TRBD2,CAWSVRGVGYEQYF,TGTGCCTGGAGTGTACGGGGGGTCGGGTACGAGCAGTACTTC
TRBJ1-2,TRBV7-2,NA,TRBD1,CASSFEGQGLNYGYTF,TGTGCCAGCAGCTTTGAGGGACAGGGACTCAACTATGGCTACACCTTC
TRBJ2-5,TRBV20-1,NA,NA,CSARSQTQYF,TGCAGTGCTCGGTCCCAGACCCAGTACTTC